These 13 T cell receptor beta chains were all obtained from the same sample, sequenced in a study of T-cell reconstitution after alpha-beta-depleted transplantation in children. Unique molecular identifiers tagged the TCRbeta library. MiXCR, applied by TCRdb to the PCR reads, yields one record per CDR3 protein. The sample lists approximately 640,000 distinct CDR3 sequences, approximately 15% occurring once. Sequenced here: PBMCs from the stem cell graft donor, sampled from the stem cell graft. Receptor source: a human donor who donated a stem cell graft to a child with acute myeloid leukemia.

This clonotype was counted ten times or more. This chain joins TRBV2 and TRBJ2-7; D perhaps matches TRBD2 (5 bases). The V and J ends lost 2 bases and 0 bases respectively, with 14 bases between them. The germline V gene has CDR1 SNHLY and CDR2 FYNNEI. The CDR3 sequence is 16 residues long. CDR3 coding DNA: TGTGCCAGCAGTGAATATGGCCGGGGATCCTCCTACGAGCAGTACGTC. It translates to CASSEYGRGSSYEQYV.

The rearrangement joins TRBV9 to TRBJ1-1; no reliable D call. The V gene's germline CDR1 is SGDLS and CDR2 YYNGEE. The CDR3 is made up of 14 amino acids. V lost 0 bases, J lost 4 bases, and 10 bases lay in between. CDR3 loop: CASSVGGYGTEAFF. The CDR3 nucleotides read TGTGCCAGCAGCGTAGGAGGGTACGGCACTGAAGCTTTCTTT.

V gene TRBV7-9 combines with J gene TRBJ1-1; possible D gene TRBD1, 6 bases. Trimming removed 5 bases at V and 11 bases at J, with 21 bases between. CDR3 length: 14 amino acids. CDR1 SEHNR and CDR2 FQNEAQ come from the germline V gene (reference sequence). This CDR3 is CASSISPGVREAFF. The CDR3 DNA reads TGTGCCAGCAGCATTTCTCCAGGGGTGCGCGAGGCTTTCTTT.

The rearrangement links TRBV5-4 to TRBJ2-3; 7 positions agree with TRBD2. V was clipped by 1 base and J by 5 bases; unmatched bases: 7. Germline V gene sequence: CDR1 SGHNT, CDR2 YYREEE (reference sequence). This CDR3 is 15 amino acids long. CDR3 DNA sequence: TGTGCCAGCAGCTTGCTTCGTGGGGGGGGAGATACGCAGTATTTT. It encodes CASSLLRGGGDTQYF.

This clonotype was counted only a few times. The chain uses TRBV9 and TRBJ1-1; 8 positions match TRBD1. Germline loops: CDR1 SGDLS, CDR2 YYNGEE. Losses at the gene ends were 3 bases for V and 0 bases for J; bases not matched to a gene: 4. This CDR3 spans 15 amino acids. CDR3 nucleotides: TGTGCCAGCAGCGCTGGGACAGGCTTGAACACTGAAGCTTTCTTT. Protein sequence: CASSAGTGLNTEAFF. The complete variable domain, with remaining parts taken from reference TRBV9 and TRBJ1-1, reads DSGVTQTPKHLITATGQRVTLRCSPRSGDLSVYWYQQSLDQGLQFLIQYYNGEERAKGNILERFSAQQFPDLHSELNLSSLELGDSALYFCASSAGTGLNTEAFFGQGTRLTVV.

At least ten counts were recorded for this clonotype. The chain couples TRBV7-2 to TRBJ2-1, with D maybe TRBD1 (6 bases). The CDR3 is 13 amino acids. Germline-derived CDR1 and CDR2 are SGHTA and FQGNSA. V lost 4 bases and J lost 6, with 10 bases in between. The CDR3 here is CASSSGQINEQFF. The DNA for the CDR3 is TGTGCCAGCAGCTCCGGACAGATCAATGAGCAGTTCTTC.

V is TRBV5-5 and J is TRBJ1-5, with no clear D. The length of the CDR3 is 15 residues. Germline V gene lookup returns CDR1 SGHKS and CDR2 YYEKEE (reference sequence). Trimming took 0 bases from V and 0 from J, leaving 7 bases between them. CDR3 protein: CASSLDDYSNQPQHF. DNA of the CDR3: TGTGCCAGCAGCTTGGACGACTATAGCAATCAGCCCCAGCATTTT. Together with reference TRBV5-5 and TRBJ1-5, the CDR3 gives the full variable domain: DAGVTQSPTHLIKTRGQQVTLRCSPISGHKSVSWYQQVLGQGPQFIFQYYEKEERGRGNFPDRFSARQFPNYSSELNVNALLLGDSALYLCASSLDDYSNQPQHFGDGTRLSIL.

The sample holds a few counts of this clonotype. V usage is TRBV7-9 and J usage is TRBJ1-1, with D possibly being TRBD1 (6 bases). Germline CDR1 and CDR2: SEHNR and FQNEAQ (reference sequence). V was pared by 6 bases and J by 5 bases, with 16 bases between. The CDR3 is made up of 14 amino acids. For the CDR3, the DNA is TGTGCCAGCAGGAGAGGAGGGGGGCGAACTGAAGCTTTCTTT. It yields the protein CASRRGGGRTEAFF.

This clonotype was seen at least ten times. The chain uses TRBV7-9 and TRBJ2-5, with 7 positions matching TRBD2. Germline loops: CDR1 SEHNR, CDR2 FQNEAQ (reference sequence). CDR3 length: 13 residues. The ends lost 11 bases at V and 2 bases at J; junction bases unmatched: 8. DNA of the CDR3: TGTGCCGGCCTCTCTAGCGGACAAGAGACCCAGTACTTC. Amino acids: CAGLSSGQETQYF.

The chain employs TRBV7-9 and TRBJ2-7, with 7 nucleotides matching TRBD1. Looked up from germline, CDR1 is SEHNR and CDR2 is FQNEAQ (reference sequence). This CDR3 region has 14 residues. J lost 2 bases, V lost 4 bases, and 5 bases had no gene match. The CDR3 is CASSSDRRTYEQYF. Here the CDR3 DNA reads TGTGCCAGCAGCTCGGACAGGCGTACCTACGAGCAGTACTTC.

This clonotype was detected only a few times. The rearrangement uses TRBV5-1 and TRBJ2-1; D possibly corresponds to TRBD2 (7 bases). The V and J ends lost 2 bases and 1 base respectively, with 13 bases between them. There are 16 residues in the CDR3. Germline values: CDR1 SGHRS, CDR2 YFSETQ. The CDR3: CASSFEGGPSYNEQFF. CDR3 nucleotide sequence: TGCGCCAGCAGCTTTGAGGGGGGGCCTTCCTACAATGAGCAGTTCTTC.

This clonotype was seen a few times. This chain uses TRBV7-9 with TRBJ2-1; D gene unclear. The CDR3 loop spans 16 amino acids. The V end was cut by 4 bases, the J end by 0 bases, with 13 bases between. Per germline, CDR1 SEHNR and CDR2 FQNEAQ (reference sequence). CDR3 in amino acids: CASSSDVWISYNEQFF. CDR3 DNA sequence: TGTGCCAGCAGCTCCGATGTATGGATCTCCTACAATGAGCAGTTCTTC.

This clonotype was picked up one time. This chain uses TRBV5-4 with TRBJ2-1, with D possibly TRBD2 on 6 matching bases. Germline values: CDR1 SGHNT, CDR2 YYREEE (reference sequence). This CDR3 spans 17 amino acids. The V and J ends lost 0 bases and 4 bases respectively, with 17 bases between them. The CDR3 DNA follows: TGTGCCAGCAGCTTGGGAGCCGGGACTCAAATGTACAATGAGCAGTTCTTC. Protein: CASSLGAGTQMYNEQFF. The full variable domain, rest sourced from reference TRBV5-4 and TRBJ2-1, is ETGVTQSPTHLIKTRGQQVTLRCSSQSGHNTVSWYQQALGQGPQFIFQYYREEENGRGNFPPRFSGLQFPNYSSELNVNALELDDSALYLCASSLGAGTQMYNEQFFGPGTRLTVL.